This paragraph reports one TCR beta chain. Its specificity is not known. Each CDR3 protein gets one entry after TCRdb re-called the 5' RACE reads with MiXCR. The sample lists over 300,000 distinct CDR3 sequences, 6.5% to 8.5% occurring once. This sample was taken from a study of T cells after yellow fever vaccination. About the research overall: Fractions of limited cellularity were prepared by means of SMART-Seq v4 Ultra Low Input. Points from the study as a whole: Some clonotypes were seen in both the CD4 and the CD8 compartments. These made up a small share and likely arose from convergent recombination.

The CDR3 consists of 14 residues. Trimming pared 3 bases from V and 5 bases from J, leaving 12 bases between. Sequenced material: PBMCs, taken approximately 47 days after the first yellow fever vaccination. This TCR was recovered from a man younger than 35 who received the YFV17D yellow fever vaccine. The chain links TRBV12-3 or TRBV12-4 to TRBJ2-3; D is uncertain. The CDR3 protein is CASSFMGSVDTQYF. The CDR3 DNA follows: TGTGCCAGCAGTTTTATGGGGTCGGTAGATACGCAGTATTTT.